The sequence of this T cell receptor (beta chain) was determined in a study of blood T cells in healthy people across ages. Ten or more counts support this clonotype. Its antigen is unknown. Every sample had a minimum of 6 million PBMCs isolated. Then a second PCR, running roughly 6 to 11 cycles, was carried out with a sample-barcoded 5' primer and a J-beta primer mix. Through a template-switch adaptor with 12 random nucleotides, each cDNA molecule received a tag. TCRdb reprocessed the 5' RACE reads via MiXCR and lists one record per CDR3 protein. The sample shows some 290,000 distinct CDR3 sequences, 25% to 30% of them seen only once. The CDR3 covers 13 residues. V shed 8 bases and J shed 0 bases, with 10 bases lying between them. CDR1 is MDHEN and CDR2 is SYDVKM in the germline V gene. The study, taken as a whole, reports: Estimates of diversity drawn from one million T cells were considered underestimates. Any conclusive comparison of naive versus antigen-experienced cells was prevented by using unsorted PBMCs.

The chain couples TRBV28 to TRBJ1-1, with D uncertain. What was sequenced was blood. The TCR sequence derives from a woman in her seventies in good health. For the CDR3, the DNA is TGTGCCAGCGCAGAACCCATGAACACTGAAGCTTTCTTT. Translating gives CASAEPMNTEAFF. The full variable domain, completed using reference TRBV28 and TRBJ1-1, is DVKVTQSSRYLVKRTGEKVFLECVQDMDHENMFWYRQDPGLGLRLIYFSYDVKMKEKGDIPEGYSVSREKKERFSLILESASTNQTSMYLCASAEPMNTEAFFGQGTRLTVV.